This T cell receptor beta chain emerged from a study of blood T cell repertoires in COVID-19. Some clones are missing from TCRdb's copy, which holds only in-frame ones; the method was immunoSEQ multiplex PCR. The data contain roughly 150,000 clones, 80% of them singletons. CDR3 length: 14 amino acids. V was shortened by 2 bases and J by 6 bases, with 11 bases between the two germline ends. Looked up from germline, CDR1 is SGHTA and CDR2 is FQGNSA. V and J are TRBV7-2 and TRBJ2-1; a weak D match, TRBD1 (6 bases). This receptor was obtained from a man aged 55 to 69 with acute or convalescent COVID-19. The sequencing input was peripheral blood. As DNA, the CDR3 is TGTGCCAGCAGCTTACAGGGGACCCTCAATGAGCAGTTCTTC. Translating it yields CASSLQGTLNEQFF.